The 30 T cell receptor beta chains reported below all come from one sample, sequenced in a study of cytomegalovirus exposure and HLA in healthy donors. Primers: 60 Vbeta forward and 13 Jbeta reverse. Using immunoSEQ multiplex PCR, the repertoire was profiled, and TCRdb retains in-frame clones only, with some absent. The sample records 160,000 or so clones, about 71% being singletons. Sequences were obtained from PBMCs. Receptor source: a woman aged 25 to 39 in good health and CMV-seronegative.

V usage is TRBV2 and J usage is TRBJ1-2, with 12 positions matching TRBD1. This CDR3 region has 13 residues. CDR1 is SNHLY and CDR2 is FYNNEI in the germline V gene. The trim removed 5 bases at V and 7 bases at J, leaving 2 bases unmatched. CDR3 coding DNA: TGTGCCAGCAGTCCGGGACAGGGGGCTGGCTACACCTTC. Translated: CASSPGQGAGYTF.

The gene calls are TRBV6-1 and TRBJ2-1; TRBD2 agrees at 13 bases. This CDR3 contains 15 residues. CDR1 is MNHNS, CDR2 SASEGT, per germline. With 6 bases clipped from V and 8 bases from J, the junction kept 7 bases outside the gene matches. The DNA of the CDR3 is TGTGCCAGCAGCCCCACTAGCGGGGGGGGCGATGAGCAGTTCTTC. As protein: CASSPTSGGGDEQFF.

The chain links TRBV4-3 to TRBJ1-1; D remains unclear. Germline values: CDR1 LGHNA, CDR2 YSLEER. The CDR3 runs to 15 residues. V was trimmed by 0 bases and J by 1 base, leaving 9 bases between them. The CDR3 coding sequence is TGCGCCAGCAGCCAAGAACCCAGATGGAACACTGAAGCTTTCTTT. Its translation is CASSQEPRWNTEAFF.

The V call is TRBV28, the J call TRBJ2-1, with 11 bases matching TRBD2. The trim removed 8 bases at V and 5 bases at J, leaving 5 bases unmatched. The CDR3 totals 14 residues. Germline V gives CDR1 MDHEN, CDR2 SYDVKM. This chain's CDR3 is CASYIAGGNNEQFF. The DNA of the CDR3 is TGTGCCAGCTACATAGCGGGAGGGAACAATGAGCAGTTCTTC.

This clone showed up just a few times. The J gene is TRBJ2-7, the V gene TRBV7-9, with D maybe TRBD1 (6 bases). CDR1 is SEHNR and CDR2 is FQNEAQ in the germline V gene (reference sequence). The CDR3 runs 13 residues. V lost 7 bases to trimming and J lost 0 bases, with 10 bases between them. The CDR3 coding sequence is TGTGCCAGCAATAGGGGGAGCTCCTACGAGCAGTACTTC. Translation: CASNRGSSYEQYF.

This sequence joins TRBV19 and TRBJ2-7; D is unclear. Germline lookup yields CDR1 LNHDA and CDR2 SQIVND (reference sequence). Trimming left V 1 base short and J 3 bases short, with 7 bases between. This CDR3 region has 13 residues. The CDR3 region has the DNA TGTGCCAGTAGTATAGGCCAGATCTACGAGCAGTACTTC. Translated, it gives CASSIGQIYEQYF.

The table lists this clone with a few counts. The chain has TRBV5-6 and TRBJ1-5; D remains unclear. From germline, CDR1 is SGHDT and CDR2 YYEEEE. The ends were cut back, 4 bases at V and 1 base at J, with 12 bases in the middle. The CDR3 is made up of 15 amino acids. The CDR3: CASSLGLGSNQPQHF. CDR3 coding DNA: TGTGCCAGCAGCCTTGGACTAGGGAGCAATCAGCCCCAGCATTTT.

This clone was found a few times. This rearrangement joins TRBV7-6 to TRBJ2-7; D is perhaps TRBD1 (6 bases). V lost 1 base and J 2 bases, leaving 9 bases between the germline ends. The CDR3 sequence is 14 residues long. Germline CDR1 is SGHVS and CDR2 is FNYEAQ. The CDR3 reads CASSLVQGAYEQYF. The CDR3 DNA is TGTGCCAGCAGCTTAGTACAGGGTGCCTACGAGCAGTACTTC.

The CDR3 coding sequence is TGTGCCAGCAGTTGGGACAGGGAGGGGGGAGCTTTCTTT. This gives the protein CASSWDREGGAFF. The chain couples TRBV28 to TRBJ1-1; 9 bases match TRBD1. The germline V gene has CDR1 MDHEN and CDR2 SYDVKM. This CDR3 is built from 13 residues. V lost 4 bases, J lost 10 bases, and 7 bases stayed unmatched.

The chain couples TRBV29-1 to TRBJ1-3; D unresolved. This CDR3 region has 11 residues. From germline, CDR1 is SQVTM and CDR2 ANQGSEA. V lost 4 bases and J 4 bases, leaving 5 bases between the germline ends. For the CDR3, the DNA is TGCAGCGTTGTTGAGGGAAACACCATATATTTT. Its protein product is CSVVEGNTIYF.

This chain uses TRBV27 with TRBJ1-1; TRBD1 matches at 7 bases. The ends lost 8 bases at V and 0 bases at J; junction bases unmatched: 9. Germline CDR1 MNHEY, CDR2 SMNVEV (reference sequence). The CDR3 has 15 residues. The CDR3 nucleotides read TGTGCCAGCGGAAATCTGGGACAGTTGAACACTGAAGCTTTCTTT. Translation: CASGNLGQLNTEAFF.

As for this clone: Other DNA sequences of this sample code for an identical CDR3. This chain joins TRBV2 and TRBJ2-5, with 8 bases identical to TRBD1. Germline V CDR1 and CDR2: SNHLY, FYNNEI. Germline trimming cut 9 bases from V and 2 bases from J; bases unmatched to any gene: 2. The CDR3 has 12 amino acids. The CDR3: CASRQGQETQYF. The CDR3 coding sequence is TGTGCCAGTCGACAGGGGCAAGAGACCCAGTACTTC. Full variable domain (rest looked up from reference TRBV2 and TRBJ2-5): EPEVTQTPSHQVTQMGQEVILRCVPISNHLYFYWYRQILGQKVEFLVSFYNNEISEKSEIFDDQFSVERPDGSNFTLKIRSTKLEDSAMYFCASRQGQETQYFGPGTRLLVL.

This chain links TRBV10-3 with TRBJ2-7; 11 bases align to TRBD1. The CDR3 totals 14 residues. Germline CDR1 reads ENHRY; CDR2 reads SYGVKD. J lost 5 bases, V lost 6 bases, and 6 bases had no gene match. This chain's CDR3 is CAIRVDRGRNEQYF. Written as DNA, the CDR3 is TGTGCCATCAGGGTGGACAGGGGGCGAAACGAGCAGTACTTC.

This clone is a singleton in its sample. The V gene is TRBV4-2, the J gene TRBJ2-1, with 7 bases identical to TRBD1. Germline trimming cut 3 bases from V and 7 bases from J; bases unmatched to any gene: 12. The CDR3 totals 16 residues. Germline CDR1 LGHNA, CDR2 YNFKEQ. CDR3 residues: CASSQNRGENPNEQFF. In DNA, the CDR3 is TGTGCCAGCAGCCAGAACAGGGGCGAAAACCCTAATGAGCAGTTCTTC.

This sequence joins TRBV11-1 and TRBJ2-5; 10 bases match TRBD2. From germline, CDR1 is SGHAT and CDR2 FQDESV (reference sequence). The CDR3 contains 16 residues. Trimming cost V 1 base and J 2 bases; bases outside gene matches: 4. CDR3 bases: TGTGCCAGCAGCTTAGGGACTAGCGGTATTCAAGAGACCCAGTACTTC. Translated: CASSLGTSGIQETQYF.

This clone has just one count. The chain combines TRBV6-5 with TRBJ1-1; maybe TRBD1 (6 bases). The CDR3 length is 13 residues. Germline-derived CDR1 and CDR2 are MNHEY and SVGAGI. Trimming stripped 7 bases from V and 3 bases from J, with 12 bases between. The CDR3 protein is CASKWTEHTEAFF. CDR3 in DNA: TGTGCCAGCAAATGGACAGAACACACTGAAGCTTTCTTT.

The chain links TRBV19 to TRBJ2-7; 7 bases align to TRBD1. This CDR3 contains 14 residues. In germline, CDR1 is LNHDA, CDR2 SQIVND (reference sequence). V shed 6 bases, J shed 6 bases, and the junction held 11 bases outside the gene matches. The chain's CDR3 is CASSPGTAFSEQYF. The DNA of the CDR3 is TGTGCCAGTAGCCCCGGGACAGCCTTCTCCGAGCAGTACTTC.

The gene calls are TRBV19 and TRBJ2-5; D may be TRBD1 (6 bases). The CDR3 extends over 14 amino acids. From germline, CDR1 is LNHDA and CDR2 SQIVND (reference sequence). V was clipped by 3 bases and J by 1 base, with 9 bases between them. The CDR3 DNA reads as TGTGCCAGTAGTATTACAGGGACCCAAGAGACCCAGTACTTC. This codes for CASSITGTQETQYF.

This clone was detected once. The chain links TRBV11-2 to TRBJ2-7; 9 positions agree with TRBD2. Germline loops: CDR1 SGHAT, CDR2 FQNNGV. This CDR3 region has 19 residues. The J segment lost 3 bases and the V segment lost 0 bases, leaving 15 bases of the junction unmatched. CDR3 bases: TGTGCCAGCAGCTTAGACGGGCTAGCGGGAATCGTAGCTAACTACGAGCAGTACTTC. It translates to CASSLDGLAGIVANYEQYF.

V is TRBV2 and J is TRBJ2-2, with 9 bases aligning to TRBD1. This CDR3 has 15 amino acids. V lost 6 bases to trimming and J lost 6 bases; unmatched junction nucleotides: 8. Germline CDR1 is SNHLY and CDR2 is FYNNEI. In nucleotides, the CDR3 is TGTGCCAGCAGAGAACCGACAGGGGGGGCCGGGGAGCTGTTTTTT. Residues: CASREPTGGAGELFF. Drawing the rest from reference TRBV2 and TRBJ2-2, the complete variable domain is EPEVTQTPSHQVTQMGQEVILRCVPISNHLYFYWYRQILGQKVEFLVSFYNNEISEKSEIFDDQFSVERPDGSNFTLKIRSTKLEDSAMYFCASREPTGGAGELFFGEGSRLTVL.

This clone was counted a single time. The V call is TRBV9, the J call TRBJ1-3, with 9 bases aligning to TRBD1. V gave up 0 bases and J gave up 1 base; unmatched junction bases: 2. This CDR3 has 16 amino acids. Germline-derived CDR1 and CDR2 are SGDLS and YYNGEE. The CDR3 region is CASSVVTGGSGNTIYF. CDR3 bases: TGTGCCAGCAGCGTAGTGACAGGGGGGTCTGGAAACACCATATATTTT.

The rearrangement uses TRBV7-9 and TRBJ1-1; 12 bases line up with TRBD1. Trimming at V came to 1 base and at J to 8 bases, leaving 14 bases not matched to a gene. The CDR3 runs 18 residues. Germline V gives CDR1 SEHNR, CDR2 FQNEAQ (reference sequence). CDR3 bases: TGTGCCAGCAGCTTAGAGAGTTACGTGGGGACAGGGGGCACCGAAGCTTTCTTT. This translates into CASSLESYVGTGGTEAFF.

In this sample, this clone turned up a few times. The chain links TRBV28 to TRBJ2-7; tentatively, D is TRBD2 (6 bases). The ends were cut back, 5 bases at V and 5 bases at J, with 16 bases in the middle. Per the germline V gene, CDR1 is MDHEN and CDR2 is SYDVKM. The CDR3 is made up of 14 amino acids. This CDR3 reads CASSPDGRGDEQYF. The DNA of the CDR3 is TGTGCCAGCAGTCCCGACGGGCGCGGGGACGAGCAGTACTTC.

The chain employs TRBV7-2 and TRBJ2-1; 9 bases align to TRBD2. The germline V gene has CDR1 SGHTA and CDR2 FQGNSA. The V and J ends lost 3 bases and 6 bases, in that order; junction bases with no gene match: 6. The CDR3 is 15 amino acids. The CDR3 coding sequence is TGTGCCAGCAGCTTGGCGAGCGGGAGGTTCAATGAGCAGTTCTTC. This codes for CASSLASGRFNEQFF.

This clone occurred a few times. The chain carries TRBV6-6 and TRBJ1-5, with 8 positions matching TRBD1. The trim removed 6 bases at V and 4 bases at J, leaving 11 bases unmatched. CDR1 and CDR2 from the germline V gene are MNHNY and SVGAGI (reference sequence). This CDR3 spans 16 amino acids. The CDR3 sequence is CASSKNTGQANQPQHF. CDR3 bases: TGTGCCAGCAGCAAAAACACGGGACAGGCAAATCAGCCCCAGCATTTT.

The chain is built from TRBV7-7 and TRBJ2-2; D ambiguous. From germline, CDR1 is SSHAT and CDR2 FNYEAQ (reference sequence). The ends were cut back, 1 base at V and 8 bases at J, with 11 bases in the middle. This CDR3 comprises 14 residues. The CDR3 DNA reads as TGTGCCAGCAGCTTAGGTAGCCCCATAGGGGAGCTGTTTTTT. Translated: CASSLGSPIGELFF.

This clone occurred a few times. V gene TRBV9 combines with J gene TRBJ1-2, with 7 bases matching TRBD1. V lost 4 bases to trimming and J lost 6 bases; unmatched junction nucleotides: 3. The CDR3 is made up of 12 amino acids. Germline CDR1 is SGDLS and CDR2 is YYNGEE. The CDR3 spells CASSPGTDGYTF. CDR3 nucleotides: TGTGCCAGCAGCCCCGGGACAGATGGCTACACCTTC.

The sample holds a few counts of this clone. The gene calls are TRBV27 and TRBJ2-5, with D possibly matching TRBD1 (6 bases). The J call is doubtful: the DNA matches TRBJ2-7 better. Germline values: CDR1 MNHEY, CDR2 SMNVEV (reference sequence). The CDR3 extends over 15 amino acids. CDR3 amino acids: CASSFAVQGTYEQYF. CDR3 DNA: TGTGCCAGCAGTTTCGCGGTACAGGGAACCTACGAGCAGTACTTC.

CDR3 sequence (DNA): TGTGCCAGCAGTTTAACGGACAGCCCCTACACTGAAGCTTTCTTT. It codes for CASSLTDSPYTEAFF. V is TRBV7-8 and J is TRBJ1-1; possible D gene TRBD1, 6 bases. The CDR3 length is 15 residues. CDR1 and CDR2 from the germline V gene are SGHVS and FQNEAQ. Trimming took 6 bases from V and 3 from J, leaving 17 bases between them. Filled out from reference TRBV7-8 and TRBJ1-1, the complete variable domain reads GAGVSQSPRYKVAKRGQDVALRCDPISGHVSLFWYQQALGQGPEFLTYFQNEAQLDKSGLPSDRFFAERPEGSVSTLKIQRTQQEDSAVYLCASSLTDSPYTEAFFGQGTRLTVV.

The V call is TRBV2, the J call TRBJ1-5, with 7 bases identical to TRBD1. Losses at the gene ends were 2 bases for V and 4 bases for J; bases not matched to a gene: 5. Germline values: CDR1 SNHLY, CDR2 FYNNEI. CDR3 length equals 15 residues. The CDR3 DNA follows: TGTGCCAGCAGTGAAATCGACAGGGATAATCAGCCCCAGCATTTT. Translation gives CASSEIDRDNQPQHF. Full variable domain (missing parts from reference TRBV2 and TRBJ1-5): EPEVTQTPSHQVTQMGQEVILRCVPISNHLYFYWYRQILGQKVEFLVSFYNNEISEKSEIFDDQFSVERPDGSNFTLKIRSTKLEDSAMYFCASSEIDRDNQPQHFGDGTRLSIL.